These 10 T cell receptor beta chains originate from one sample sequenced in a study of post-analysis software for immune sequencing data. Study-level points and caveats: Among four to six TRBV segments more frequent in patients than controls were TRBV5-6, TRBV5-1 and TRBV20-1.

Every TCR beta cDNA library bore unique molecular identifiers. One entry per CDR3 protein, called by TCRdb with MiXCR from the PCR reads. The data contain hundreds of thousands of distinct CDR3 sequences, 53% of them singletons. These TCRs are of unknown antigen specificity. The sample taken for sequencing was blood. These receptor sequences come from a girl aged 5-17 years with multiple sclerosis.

DNA for the CDR3: TGCAGTGCTAGAGTGGTACTAGCGGGAGGCTACGAGCAGTACTTC. Its protein product is CSARVVLAGGYEQYF. The chain is built from TRBV20-1 and TRBJ2-7, with 12 nucleotides matching TRBD2. With 1 base clipped from V and 3 bases from J, the junction kept 4 bases outside the gene matches. The length of the CDR3 is 15 residues. The germline gives CDR1 DFQATT, CDR2 SNEGSKA (reference sequence).

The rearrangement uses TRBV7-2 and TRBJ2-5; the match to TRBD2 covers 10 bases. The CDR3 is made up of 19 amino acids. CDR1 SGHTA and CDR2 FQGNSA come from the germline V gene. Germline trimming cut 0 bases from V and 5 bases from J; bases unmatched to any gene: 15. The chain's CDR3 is CASSLALPLAGTGGETQYF. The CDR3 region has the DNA TGTGCCAGCAGCTTAGCGCTCCCACTAGCGGGGACCGGCGGGGAGACCCAGTACTTC. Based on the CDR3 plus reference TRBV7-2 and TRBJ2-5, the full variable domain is GAGVSQSPSNKVTEKGKDVELRCDPISGHTALYWYRQSLGQGLEFLIYFQGNSAPDKSGLPSDRFSAERTGGSVSTLTIQRTQQEDSAVYLCASSLALPLAGTGGETQYFGPGTRLLVL.

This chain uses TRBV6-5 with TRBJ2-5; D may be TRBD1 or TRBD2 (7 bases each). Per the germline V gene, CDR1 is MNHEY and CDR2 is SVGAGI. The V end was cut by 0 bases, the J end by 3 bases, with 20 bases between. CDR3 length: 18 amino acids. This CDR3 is CASSYSMASGQAEETQYF. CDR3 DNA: TGTGCCAGCAGTTACTCGATGGCTAGCGGACAGGCGGAAGAGACCCAGTACTTC.

Here the CDR3 reads CASSLEGGGQGEQFF. CDR3 nucleotide sequence: TGTGCCAGCAGTTTAGAAGGGGGGGGCCAGGGTGAGCAGTTCTTC. This chain links TRBV12-3 or TRBV12-4 with TRBJ2-1, with D perhaps matching TRBD2 (7 bases). With 1 base removed from V and 9 bases from J, the gap between germline ends came to 16 bases. CDR3 length equals 15 residues.

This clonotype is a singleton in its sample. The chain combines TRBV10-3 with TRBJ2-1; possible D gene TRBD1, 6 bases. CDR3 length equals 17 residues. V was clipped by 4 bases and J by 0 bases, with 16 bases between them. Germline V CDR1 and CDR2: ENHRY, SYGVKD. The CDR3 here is CAISGAERGSSYNEQFF. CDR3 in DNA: TGTGCCATCAGTGGAGCGGAGAGGGGGAGCTCCTACAATGAGCAGTTCTTC.

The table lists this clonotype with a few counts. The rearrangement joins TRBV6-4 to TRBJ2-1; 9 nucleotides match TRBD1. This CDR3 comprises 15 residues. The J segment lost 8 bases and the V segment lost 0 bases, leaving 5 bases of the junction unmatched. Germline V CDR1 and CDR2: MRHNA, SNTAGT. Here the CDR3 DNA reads TGTGCCAGCAGTGACTCTCGGACAGGGGCCGATGAGCAGTTCTTC. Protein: CASSDSRTGADEQFF.

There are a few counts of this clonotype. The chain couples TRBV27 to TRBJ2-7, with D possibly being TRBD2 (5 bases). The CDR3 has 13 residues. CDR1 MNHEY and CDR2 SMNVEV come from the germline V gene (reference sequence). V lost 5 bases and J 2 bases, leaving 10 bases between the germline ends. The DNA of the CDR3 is TGTGCCAGCAGTAGAAGCGGACCCTACGAGCAGTACTTC. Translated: CASSRSGPYEQYF.

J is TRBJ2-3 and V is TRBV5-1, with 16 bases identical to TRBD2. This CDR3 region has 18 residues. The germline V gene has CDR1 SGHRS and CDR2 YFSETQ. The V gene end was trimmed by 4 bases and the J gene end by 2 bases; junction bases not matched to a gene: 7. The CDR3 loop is CASSAGLAGGPITDTQYF. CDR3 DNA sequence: TGCGCCAGCAGCGCGGGACTAGCGGGGGGGCCGATCACAGATACGCAGTATTTT.

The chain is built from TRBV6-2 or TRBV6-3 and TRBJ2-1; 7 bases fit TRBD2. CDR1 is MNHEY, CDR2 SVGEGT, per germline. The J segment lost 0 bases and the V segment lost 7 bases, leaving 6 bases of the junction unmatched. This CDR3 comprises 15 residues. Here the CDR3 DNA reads TGTGCCAGCAAAACGGGGGGAAGCTCCTACAATGAGCAGTTCTTC. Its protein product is CASKTGGSSYNEQFF.

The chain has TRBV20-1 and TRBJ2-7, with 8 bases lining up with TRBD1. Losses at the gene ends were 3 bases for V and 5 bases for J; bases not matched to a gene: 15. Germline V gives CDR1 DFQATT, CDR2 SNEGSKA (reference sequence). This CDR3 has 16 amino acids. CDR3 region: CSARDLRTGSGHEQYF. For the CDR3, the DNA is TGCAGTGCTAGGGACCTAAGGACAGGGTCAGGCCACGAGCAGTACTTC.